Given below is one T cell receptor (beta chain) in context. Its matching antigen is unknown. This record comes from a study of response to subunit inactivated influenza vaccine. TCRdb re-called the RT-PCR reads through MiXCR, storing one row per CDR3 protein. The data show fewer than 250,000 distinct CDR3 sequences, with around an eighth seen just once and 26% held by the top ten. General study points: The authors put forward the suggestion that each seasonal influenza vaccination may bring in only a limited number of new T cells.

The CDR3 has 14 residues. J gave up 6 bases and V 4 bases, and 6 bases lay outside the gene matches. This clonotype was obtained from a man aged 45-65 years who received an inactivated influenza vaccine. The material sequenced was CD8+ T cells sorted from PBMCs, taken more than 4 days after vaccination. This rearrangement joins TRBV12-3 or TRBV12-4 to TRBJ1-5, with 7 bases matching TRBD1. The CDR3 loop reads CASSSTGESQPQHF. DNA for the CDR3: TGTGCCAGCAGTTCCACAGGGGAAAGTCAGCCCCAGCATTTT.